Below, 23 T cell receptor beta chains from the same sample are listed, as sequenced in a study of T cell changes during pregnancy in multiple sclerosis. The repertoire was sequenced with immunoSEQ multiplex PCR; TCRdb's copy has only in-frame clones and lacks some. The sample lists roughly 68,000 clones, around 92% occurring once. Sequenced material: peripheral blood, taken in the second trimester of pregnancy. The receptor source for this set is a female donor in good health, enrolled as a control in a pregnancy study.

V gene TRBV10-3 combines with J gene TRBJ1-1; D not resolved. The germline gives CDR1 ENHRY, CDR2 SYGVKD. This CDR3 region has 14 residues. V was shortened by 0 bases and J by 4 bases, with 9 bases between the two germline ends. CDR3 coding DNA: TGTGCCATCAGTGAGTCGGAGGCAACCACTGAAGCTTTCTTT. Translation: CAISESEATTEAFF.

This chain uses TRBV6-4 with TRBJ2-2; D gene ambiguous. V lost 5 bases, J lost 0 bases, and 7 bases lay in between. The length of the CDR3 is 14 residues. CDR1 and CDR2 (germline): MRHNA, SNTAGT. The CDR3 spells CASSPDTNTGELFF. For the CDR3, the DNA is TGTGCCAGCAGTCCTGACACGAACACCGGGGAGCTGTTTTTT.

The rearrangement uses TRBV14 and TRBJ2-7, with 7 bases fitting TRBD2. Germline loops: CDR1 SGHDN, CDR2 FVKESK. The CDR3 has 15 residues. The V and J ends lost 1 base and 6 bases, in that order; junction bases with no gene match: 9. CDR3 loop: CASSQVLRELGEQYF. CDR3 nucleotides: TGTGCCAGCAGCCAAGTTTTGCGGGAGCTGGGCGAGCAGTACTTC.

The chain recombines TRBV27 with TRBJ2-7; 10 nucleotides line up with TRBD2. The CDR3 consists of 15 residues. The germline CDR1 and CDR2 sequences are MNHEY and SMNVEV (reference sequence). The trim removed 5 bases at V and 4 bases at J, leaving 8 bases unmatched. The CDR3 protein is CASSPSGGADYEQYF. The DNA for the CDR3 is TGTGCCAGCAGTCCCAGCGGGGGGGCAGATTACGAGCAGTACTTC.

The gene calls are TRBV7-8 and TRBJ1-2; possible D gene TRBD1, 5 bases. The V and J ends lost 7 bases and 8 bases respectively, with 20 bases between them. CDR1 and CDR2 from the germline V gene are SGHVS and FQNEAQ. This CDR3 is 14 amino acids long. CDR3: CASTPERGGTGYTF. The CDR3 region has the DNA TGTGCCAGCACCCCCGAGCGAGGCGGGACCGGCTACACCTTC.

The chain joins TRBV2 to TRBJ2-7; 7 bases map to TRBD2. CDR1 and CDR2 from the germline V gene are SNHLY and FYNNEI. CDR3 size: 15 residues. The V and J ends lost 6 bases and 2 bases, in that order; junction bases with no gene match: 10. The CDR3 is CASSQNLGGTYEQYF. The CDR3 DNA reads TGTGCCAGCAGCCAGAATTTGGGGGGGACCTACGAGCAGTACTTC.

With respect to this clone: Germline and junction disagree at one end, which may indicate a read error. In DNA, the CDR3 is TGTGCTAGCAGCTTAGCGGCCTTACAAGAGACCCAGTACTTC. Its translation is CASSLAALQETQYF. The chain is built from TRBV7-7 and TRBJ2-5, with D perhaps matching TRBD2 (6 bases). Germline loops: CDR1 SSHAT, CDR2 FNYEAQ (reference sequence). The CDR3 runs to 14 residues.

V and J are TRBV2 and TRBJ2-3, with TRBD2 matching over 7 bases. The trim removed 5 bases at V and 0 bases at J, leaving 5 bases unmatched. In germline, CDR1 is SNHLY, CDR2 FYNNEI. This CDR3 has 15 residues. The CDR3 sequence: CASSSERGSTDTQYF. CDR3 nucleotide sequence: TGTGCCAGCAGTTCTGAGCGGGGAAGCACAGATACGCAGTATTTT.

This chain links TRBV6-1 with TRBJ1-3; the D gene is possibly TRBD1 (5 bases). Germline V lookup: CDR1 MNHNS, CDR2 SASEGT. Trimming pared 3 bases from V and 4 bases from J, leaving 13 bases between. The CDR3 is 15 amino acids. The CDR3, as DNA: TGTGCCAGCAGTGAGGGTATCAGGGTCGGAAACACCATATATTTT. It translates to CASSEGIRVGNTIYF.

The rearrangement uses TRBV12-5 and TRBJ2-1; TRBD2 might be the D (6 bases). There are 15 residues in the CDR3. Trimming shortened V by 5 bases and J by 2 bases, and 13 bases separated the two germline ends. From germline, CDR1 is LGHNT and CDR2 FRNRAP. The CDR3 spells CASGQTSSPYNEQFF. The DNA of the CDR3 is TGTGCTAGTGGTCAGACTAGTTCCCCCTACAATGAGCAGTTCTTC. Supplemented by reference TRBV12-5 and TRBJ2-1, the full variable domain reads DARVTQTPRHKVTEMGQEVTMRCQPILGHNTVFWYRQTMMQGLELLAYFRNRAPLDDSGMPKDRFSAEMPDATLATLKIQPSEPRDSAVYFCASGQTSSPYNEQFFGPGTRLTVL.

This clone was detected once. This chain uses TRBV27 with TRBJ2-3, with D possibly TRBD2 on 7 matching bases. The V gene's germline CDR1 is MNHEY and CDR2 SMNVEV (reference sequence). CDR3 length: 15 residues. Trimming cost V 10 bases and J 4 bases, with 21 bases left between them. The DNA for the CDR3 is TGTGCCACAACCGAAGATGGGGGGGCCTCAGATACGCAGTATTTT. Its protein is CATTEDGGASDTQYF.

The gene calls are TRBV7-8 and TRBJ2-5; 7 nucleotides agree with TRBD2. The CDR3 spans 16 residues. The V gene end was trimmed by 3 bases and the J gene end by 3 bases; junction bases not matched to a gene: 10. The germline gives CDR1 SGHVS, CDR2 FQNEAQ. The CDR3 DNA reads as TGTGCCAGCAGCTTCCAGGTCGCGGGAGTCGAAGAGACCCAGTACTTC. Encoded protein: CASSFQVAGVEETQYF.

The rearrangement links TRBV11-1 to TRBJ2-5; D uncertain. This CDR3 is built from 11 residues. V was trimmed by 4 bases and J by 3 bases, leaving 3 bases between them. The germline gives CDR1 SGHAT, CDR2 FQDESV (reference sequence). CDR3 loop: CASSSEETQYF. In nucleotides, the CDR3 is TGTGCCAGCAGCTCCGAAGAGACCCAGTACTTC.

The chain carries TRBV11-2 and TRBJ2-3; D gene ambiguous. V shed 4 bases and J shed 5 bases, with 22 bases lying between them. There are 17 residues in the CDR3. Germline CDR1 reads SGHAT; CDR2 reads FQNNGV. The CDR3 DNA follows: TGTGCCAGCAGCTCCCCGGTGAAGCGCCTTGCTGGAGATACGCAGTATTTT. Translating it yields CASSSPVKRLAGDTQYF.

This rearrangement joins TRBV5-1 to TRBJ1-2; 7 nucleotides match TRBD1. J was trimmed by 2 bases and V by 0 bases; bases with no gene match: 4. The CDR3 contains 15 residues. The V gene's germline CDR1 is SGHRS and CDR2 YFSETQ. CDR3 sequence: CASSLGQGMNYGYTF. The CDR3 DNA follows: TGCGCCAGCAGCTTGGGACAGGGAATGAACTATGGCTACACCTTC.

This rearrangement joins TRBV2 to TRBJ1-4; 8 bases are a match to TRBD1. The length of the CDR3 is 15 residues. V shed 6 bases, J shed 3 bases, and the junction held 6 bases outside the gene matches. Per the germline V gene, CDR1 is SNHLY and CDR2 is FYNNEI. The DNA for the CDR3 is TGTGCCAGCAGGATTCAGGGGGCCCCTAATGAAAAACTGTTTTTT. The encoded protein is CASRIQGAPNEKLFF.

The V and J genes are TRBV4-1 and TRBJ1-2, with 9 nucleotides matching TRBD1. The junction had 6 bases not matched to a gene; V was cut back by 1 base and J by 6 bases. Germline V gives CDR1 MGHRA, CDR2 YSYEKL. The CDR3 consists of 15 residues. CDR3 nucleotides: TGCGCCAGCAGCCAAGTGGGACAGGGTCTAAATGGCTACACCTTC. Its protein is CASSQVGQGLNGYTF.

The chain has TRBV7-9 and TRBJ1-1, with 7 positions matching TRBD1. Germline CDR1 is SEHNR and CDR2 is FQNEAQ (reference sequence). CDR3 size: 11 residues. The V and J ends lost 10 bases and 3 bases, in that order; junction bases with no gene match: 2. The CDR3 here is CAITGDTEAFF. The DNA for the CDR3 is TGTGCCATCACAGGGGACACTGAAGCTTTCTTT.

V is TRBV4-1 and J is TRBJ2-3; D unresolved. Trimming shortened V by 4 bases and J by 1 base, and 18 bases separated the two germline ends. This CDR3 is 17 amino acids long. CDR1 MGHRA and CDR2 YSYEKL come from the germline V gene. CDR3 amino acids: CASSLGRIVFGTDTQYF. The CDR3 DNA reads TGCGCCAGCAGCCTGGGCAGGATCGTTTTTGGCACAGATACGCAGTATTTT.

A single count supports this clone. This chain links TRBV25-1 with TRBJ2-7; a weak D match, TRBD1 (5 bases). Per the germline V gene, CDR1 is MGHDK and CDR2 is SYGVNS. The CDR3 consists of 11 residues. V gave up 4 bases and J gave up 5 bases, with 6 bases separating them. As DNA, the CDR3 is TGTGCCAGCAGTGTCAGGGACGAGCAGTACTTC. It translates to CASSVRDEQYF.

J is TRBJ2-7 and V is TRBV25-1, with 7 bases lining up with TRBD1. The CDR3 contains 13 residues. Looked up from germline, CDR1 is MGHDK and CDR2 is SYGVNS. V shed 6 bases and J 2 bases; nucleotides not matched to a gene: 4. The chain's CDR3 is CASSRTGTYEQYF. The CDR3 nucleotides are TGTGCCAGCAGCCGGACAGGTACCTACGAGCAGTACTTC.

The CDR3 DNA is TGTGCCAGCGGGACTAGCGGGAGCCCCCTGAGAGAGCAGTACTTC. It specifies CASGTSGSPLREQYF. The gene calls are TRBV28 and TRBJ2-7, with TRBD2 matching 14 bases. Trimming at V came to 8 bases and at J to 7 bases, leaving 10 bases not matched to a gene. The CDR3 totals 15 residues. Germline V gives CDR1 MDHEN, CDR2 SYDVKM. Drawing the rest from reference TRBV28 and TRBJ2-7, the complete variable domain is DVKVTQSSRYLVKRTGEKVFLECVQDMDHENMFWYRQDPGLGLRLIYFSYDVKMKEKGDIPEGYSVSREKKERFSLILESASTNQTSMYLCASGTSGSPLREQYFGPGTRLTVT.

The chain recombines TRBV27 with TRBJ2-7; weak D call: TRBD2 (5 bases). CDR1 is MNHEY, CDR2 SMNVEV, per germline (reference sequence). Deletions cut 10 bases from V and 1 base from J, with 17 bases between. The CDR3 consists of 14 residues. This chain's CDR3 is CATKGRGSSYEQYF. The CDR3, as DNA: TGTGCCACCAAGGGTCGGGGTTCATCCTACGAGCAGTACTTC.